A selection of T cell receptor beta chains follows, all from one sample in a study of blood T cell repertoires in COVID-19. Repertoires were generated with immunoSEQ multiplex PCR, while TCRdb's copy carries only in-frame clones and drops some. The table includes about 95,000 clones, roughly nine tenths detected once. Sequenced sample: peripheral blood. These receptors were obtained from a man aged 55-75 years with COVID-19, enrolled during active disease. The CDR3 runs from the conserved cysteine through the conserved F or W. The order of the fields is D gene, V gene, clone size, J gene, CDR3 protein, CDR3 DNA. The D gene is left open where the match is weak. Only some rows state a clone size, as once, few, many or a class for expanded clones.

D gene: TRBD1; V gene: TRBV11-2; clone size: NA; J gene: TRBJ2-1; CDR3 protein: CASSDGQEDGGHTGEQFF; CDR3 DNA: TGTGCCAGCAGCGACGGACAGGAGGATGGAGGTCACACGGGGGAGCAGTTCTTC
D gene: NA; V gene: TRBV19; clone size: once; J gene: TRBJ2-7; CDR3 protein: CASSLAVQGEQYF; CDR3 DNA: TGTGCCAGCTCTCTAGCGGTCCAGGGGGAGCAGTACTTC
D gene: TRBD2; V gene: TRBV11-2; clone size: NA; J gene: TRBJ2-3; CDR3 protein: CASSPVGGADTQYF; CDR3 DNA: TGTGCCAGCAGCCCGGTTGGGGGGGCAGATACGCAGTATTTT
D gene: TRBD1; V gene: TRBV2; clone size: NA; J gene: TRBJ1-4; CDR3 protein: CASSGQGEKLFF; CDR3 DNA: TGTGCCAGCAGTGGACAGGGTGAAAAACTGTTTTTT
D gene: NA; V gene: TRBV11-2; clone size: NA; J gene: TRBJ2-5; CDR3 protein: CASSLNRAGETQYF; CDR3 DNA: TGTGCCAGCAGCTTAAACAGGGCCGGAGAGACCCAGTACTTC
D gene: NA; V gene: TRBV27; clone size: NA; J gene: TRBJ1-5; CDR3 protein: CASSFGNQPQHF; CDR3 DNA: TGTGCCAGCAGTTTCGGCAATCAGCCCCAGCATTTT
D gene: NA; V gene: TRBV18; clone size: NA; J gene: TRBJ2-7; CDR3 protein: CASSPISSPSYEQYF; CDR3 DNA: TGTGCCAGCTCACCAATCAGTTCCCCCTCCTACGAGCAGTACTTC
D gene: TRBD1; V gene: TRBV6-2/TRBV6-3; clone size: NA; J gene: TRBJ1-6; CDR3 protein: CASSGTANSPLHF; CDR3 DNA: TGTGCCAGCAGTGGGACAGCTAATTCACCCCTCCACTTT
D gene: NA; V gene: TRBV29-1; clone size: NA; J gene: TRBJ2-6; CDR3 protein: CSVGQYSGANVLTF; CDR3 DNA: TGCAGCGTCGGACAGTACTCTGGGGCCAACGTCCTGACTTTC
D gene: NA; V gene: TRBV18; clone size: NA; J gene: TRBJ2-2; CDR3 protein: CASSPEGALRTGELFF; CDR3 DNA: TGTGCCAGCTCACCAGAGGGCGCCCTGAGAACCGGGGAGCTGTTTTTT
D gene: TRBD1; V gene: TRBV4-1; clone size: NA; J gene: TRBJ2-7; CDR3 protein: CASSPGQGEGSGQYF; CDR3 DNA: TGCGCCAGCAGCCCCGGACAGGGCGAGGGGAGTGGGCAGTACTTC
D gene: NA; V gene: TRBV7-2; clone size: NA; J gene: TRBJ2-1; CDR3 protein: CASSLTVPGKDEQFF; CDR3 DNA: TGTGCCAGCAGCTTAACGGTTCCAGGTAAGGATGAGCAGTTCTTC
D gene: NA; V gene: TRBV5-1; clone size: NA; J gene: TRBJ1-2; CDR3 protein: CASSLAGHQDGYTF; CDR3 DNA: TGCGCCAGCAGCTTGGCGGGACACCAGGATGGCTACACCTTC
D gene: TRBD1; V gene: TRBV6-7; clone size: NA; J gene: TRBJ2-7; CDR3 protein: CASSSPHGQGCGLYEQYF; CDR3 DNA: TGTGCCAGCAGTTCCCCCCACGGACAGGGGTGCGGTCTGTACGAGCAGTACTTC
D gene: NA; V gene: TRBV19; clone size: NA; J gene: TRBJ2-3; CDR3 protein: CASSIQGETDTQYF; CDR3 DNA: TGTGCCAGTAGTATACAGGGTGAGACAGATACGCAGTATTTT
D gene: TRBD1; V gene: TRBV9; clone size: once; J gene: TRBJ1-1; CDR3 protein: CASSQGDTEAFF; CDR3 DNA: TGTGCCAGCAGCCAGGGGGACACTGAAGCTTTCTTT
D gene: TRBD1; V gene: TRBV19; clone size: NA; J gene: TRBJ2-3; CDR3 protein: CASSRSGTGGAGTDTQYF; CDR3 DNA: TGTGCCAGTAGTAGATCCGGGACAGGGGGCGCCGGCACAGATACGCAGTATTTT
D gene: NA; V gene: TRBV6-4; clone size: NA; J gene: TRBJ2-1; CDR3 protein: CASSSSGTYNEQFF; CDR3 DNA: TGTGCCAGCAGTAGTAGTGGTACCTACAATGAGCAGTTCTTC
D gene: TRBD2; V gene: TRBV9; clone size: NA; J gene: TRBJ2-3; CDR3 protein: CASSVATSGRGTGTDTQYF; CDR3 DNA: TGTGCCAGCAGCGTAGCGACTAGCGGGAGAGGGACGGGCACAGATACGCAGTATTTT